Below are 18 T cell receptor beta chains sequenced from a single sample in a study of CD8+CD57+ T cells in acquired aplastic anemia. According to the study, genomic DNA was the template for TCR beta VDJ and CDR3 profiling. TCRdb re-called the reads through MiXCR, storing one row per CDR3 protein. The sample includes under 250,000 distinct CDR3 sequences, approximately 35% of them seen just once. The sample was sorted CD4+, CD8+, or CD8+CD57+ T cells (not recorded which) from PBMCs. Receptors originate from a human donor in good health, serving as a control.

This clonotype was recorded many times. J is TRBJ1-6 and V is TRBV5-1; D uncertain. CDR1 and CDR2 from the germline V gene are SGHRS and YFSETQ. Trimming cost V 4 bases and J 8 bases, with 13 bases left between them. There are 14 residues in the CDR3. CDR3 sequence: CASSPVGEDSPLHF. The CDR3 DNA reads TGCGCCAGCAGCCCCGTGGGAGAGGATTCACCCCTCCACTTT.

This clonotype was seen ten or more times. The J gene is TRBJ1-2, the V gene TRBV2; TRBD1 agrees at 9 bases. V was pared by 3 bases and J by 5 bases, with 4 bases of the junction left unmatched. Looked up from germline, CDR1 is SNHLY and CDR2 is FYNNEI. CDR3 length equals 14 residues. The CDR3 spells CASSEMGQGYGYTF. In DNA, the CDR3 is TGTGCCAGCAGTGAGATGGGACAGGGATATGGCTACACCTTC.

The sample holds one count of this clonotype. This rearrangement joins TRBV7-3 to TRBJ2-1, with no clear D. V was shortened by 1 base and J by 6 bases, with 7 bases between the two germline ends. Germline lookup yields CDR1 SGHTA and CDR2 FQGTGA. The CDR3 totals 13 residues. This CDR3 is CASSLSQSNEQFF. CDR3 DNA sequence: TGTGCCAGCAGCTTAAGCCAGAGCAATGAGCAGTTCTTC.

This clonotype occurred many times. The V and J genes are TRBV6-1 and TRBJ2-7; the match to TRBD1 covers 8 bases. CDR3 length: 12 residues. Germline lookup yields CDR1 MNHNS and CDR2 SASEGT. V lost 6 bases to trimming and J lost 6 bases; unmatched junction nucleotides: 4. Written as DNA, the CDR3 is TGTGCCAGCAGGCAGGGGGCTAGCGAGCAGTACTTC. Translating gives CASRQGASEQYF.

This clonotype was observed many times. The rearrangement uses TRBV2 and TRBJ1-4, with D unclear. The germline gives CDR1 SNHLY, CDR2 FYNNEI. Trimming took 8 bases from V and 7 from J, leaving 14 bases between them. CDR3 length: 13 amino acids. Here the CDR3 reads CASLGRSGEKLFF. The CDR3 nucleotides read TGTGCCAGCTTAGGCAGAAGTGGTGAAAAACTGTTTTTT.

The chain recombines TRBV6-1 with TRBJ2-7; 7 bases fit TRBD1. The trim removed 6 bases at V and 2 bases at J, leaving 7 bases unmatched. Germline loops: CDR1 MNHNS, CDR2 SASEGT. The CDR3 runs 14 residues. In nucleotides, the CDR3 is TGTGCCAGCAGACCAGCAGGGACAGCCTACGAGCAGTACTTC. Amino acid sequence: CASRPAGTAYEQYF.

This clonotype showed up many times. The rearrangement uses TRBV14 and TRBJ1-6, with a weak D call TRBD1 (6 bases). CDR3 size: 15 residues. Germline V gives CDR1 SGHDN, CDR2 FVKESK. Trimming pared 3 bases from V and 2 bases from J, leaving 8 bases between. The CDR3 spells CASSQQGTYNSPLHF. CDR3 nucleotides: TGTGCCAGCAGCCAGCAGGGGACCTATAATTCACCCCTCCACTTT.

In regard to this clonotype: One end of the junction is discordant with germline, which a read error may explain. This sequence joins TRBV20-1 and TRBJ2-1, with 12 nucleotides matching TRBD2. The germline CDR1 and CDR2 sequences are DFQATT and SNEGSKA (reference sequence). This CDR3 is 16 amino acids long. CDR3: CSTRALAGGEINEQFF. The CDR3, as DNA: TGCAGTACTAGAGCTCTAGCGGGGGGGGAGATCAATGAGCAGTTCTTC.

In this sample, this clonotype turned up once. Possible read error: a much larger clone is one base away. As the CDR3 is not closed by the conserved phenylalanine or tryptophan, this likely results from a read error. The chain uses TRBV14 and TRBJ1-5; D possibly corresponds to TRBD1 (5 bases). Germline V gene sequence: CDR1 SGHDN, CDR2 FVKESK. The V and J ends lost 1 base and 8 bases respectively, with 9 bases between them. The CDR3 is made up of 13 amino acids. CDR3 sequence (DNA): TGTGCCAGCAGCCAAGGAATAGGGGAGCCCCAGCATCTT. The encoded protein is CASSQGIGEPQHL.

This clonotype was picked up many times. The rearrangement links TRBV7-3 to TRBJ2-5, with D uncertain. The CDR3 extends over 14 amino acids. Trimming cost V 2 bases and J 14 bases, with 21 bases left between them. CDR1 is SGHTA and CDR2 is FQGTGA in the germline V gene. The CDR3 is CASSLGFGPLRLYF. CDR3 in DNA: TGTGCCAGCAGCTTAGGCTTTGGTCCGCTGCGACTTTACTTC.

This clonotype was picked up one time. The CDR3 region is CASSDRPGGEPQHF. DNA of the CDR3: TGTGCCAGCAGTGATCGTCCAGGCGGGGAGCCCCAGCATTTT. This chain links TRBV6-1 with TRBJ1-5; the D is unclear. This CDR3 contains 14 residues. The germline V gene has CDR1 MNHNS and CDR2 SASEGT. V was shortened by 3 bases and J by 8 bases, with 14 bases between the two germline ends.

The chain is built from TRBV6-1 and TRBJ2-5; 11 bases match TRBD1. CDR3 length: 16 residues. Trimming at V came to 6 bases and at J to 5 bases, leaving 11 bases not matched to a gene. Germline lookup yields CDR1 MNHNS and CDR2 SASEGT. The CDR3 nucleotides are TGTGCCAGCAGAAACTCCTGGACAGGGGGCGTGGAGACCCAGTACTTC. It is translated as CASRNSWTGGVETQYF.

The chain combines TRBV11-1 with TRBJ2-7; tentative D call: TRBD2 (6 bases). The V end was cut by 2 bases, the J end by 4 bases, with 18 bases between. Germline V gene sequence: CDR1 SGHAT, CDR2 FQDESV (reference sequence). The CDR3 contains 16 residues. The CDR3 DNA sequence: TGTGCCAGCAGCTTAACGCCAATAGGGAGGTCGTACGAGCAGTACTTC. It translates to CASSLTPIGRSYEQYF.

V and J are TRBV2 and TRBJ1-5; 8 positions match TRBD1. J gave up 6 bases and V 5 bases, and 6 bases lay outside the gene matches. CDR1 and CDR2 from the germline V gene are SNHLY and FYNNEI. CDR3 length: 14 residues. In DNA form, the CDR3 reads TGTGCCAGCAGTCTTGAAACAGGGGGTCAGCCCCAGCATTTT. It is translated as CASSLETGGQPQHF.

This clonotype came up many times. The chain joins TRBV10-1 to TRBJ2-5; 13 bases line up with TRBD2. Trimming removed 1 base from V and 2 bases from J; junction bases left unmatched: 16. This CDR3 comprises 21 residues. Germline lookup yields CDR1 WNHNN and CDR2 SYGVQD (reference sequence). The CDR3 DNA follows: TGCGCCAGCAGTGAGTATGGGGGTGGGACTAGCGGGAAGGTGGGACAAGAGACCCAGTACTTC. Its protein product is CASSEYGGGTSGKVGQETQYF.

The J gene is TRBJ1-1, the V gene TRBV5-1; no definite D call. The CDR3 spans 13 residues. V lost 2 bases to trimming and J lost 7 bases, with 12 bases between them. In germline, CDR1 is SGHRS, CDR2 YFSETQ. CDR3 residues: CASSFTSNNEAFF. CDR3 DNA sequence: TGCGCCAGCAGCTTTACAAGTAATAATGAAGCTTTCTTT.

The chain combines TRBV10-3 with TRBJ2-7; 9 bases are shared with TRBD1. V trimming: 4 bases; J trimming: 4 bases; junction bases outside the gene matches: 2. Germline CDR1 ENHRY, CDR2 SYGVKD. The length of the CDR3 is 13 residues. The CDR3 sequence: CAISAGQGYEQYF. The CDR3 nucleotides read TGTGCCATCAGTGCGGGACAGGGTTACGAGCAGTACTTC.

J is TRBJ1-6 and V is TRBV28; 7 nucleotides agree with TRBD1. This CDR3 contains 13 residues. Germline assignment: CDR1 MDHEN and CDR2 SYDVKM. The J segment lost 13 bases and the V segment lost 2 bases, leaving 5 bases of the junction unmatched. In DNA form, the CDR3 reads TGTGCCAGCAGTTTAGGGGCAGGGGGGCCCCTCCACTTT. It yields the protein CASSLGAGGPLHF.